The clone carrying this TCR beta chain was observed at least ten times. The V segment lost 7 bases and the J segment 11 bases; nucleotides outside the gene matches: 20. Germline V gene data show CDR1 as GTSNPN and CDR2 as SVGIG (reference sequence). The CDR3 is 14 residues long. This specimen comes from a study of early T cells in non-severe SARS-CoV-2 infection. TCRdb re-analysed the 5' RACE reads in MiXCR, keeping a single row per CDR3 protein. The repertoire holds 20,000 to 30,000 distinct CDR3 sequences, roughly 4.2% seen once, with roughly 4% in the top ten. The chain links TRBV30 to TRBJ2-7, with 7 bases fitting TRBD2. The receptor comes from an adult who was a healthcare worker with PCR-confirmed SARS-CoV-2 infection or an uninfected control (not recorded which). Sequenced material: whole blood. The CDR3 DNA reads TGTGCCTTGAATCCCACTAGACGGGGGGATATGGAGTACTTC. Translation gives CALNPTRRGDMEYF.